Below, one T cell receptor beta chain is given with its context. As yet, its antigen is unknown. The whole isolated RNA underwent reverse transcription, so sequencing captured expressed TCRB transcripts. Assay: immunoSEQ multiplex PCR; the TCRdb copy retains only in-frame clones and omits some. The data show hundreds of thousands of clones, with roughly 8% seen just once and around 0.44% held by the top ten. Trimming removed 4 bases at V and 2 bases at J, with 14 bases between. CDR1 and CDR2 from the germline V gene are KGHSH and LQKENI. CDR3 size: 15 residues. The data stem from a study of beta chain features in type 1 diabetes. Study findings and constraints: All four CD4+ subsets of Type 1 diabetes patients contained TCRB CDR3s that were moderately but significantly shorter.

Sample: central memory CD4+ T cells from blood. The chain links TRBV18 to TRBJ2-5; D uncertain. This receptor was taken from a woman aged 18-30 years in good health. CDR3 region: CASSQTMNRQETQYF. DNA of the CDR3: TGTGCCAGCTCACAAACGATGAACAGACAAGAGACCCAGTACTTC. Drawing the rest from reference TRBV18 and TRBJ2-5, the complete variable domain is NAGVMQNPRHLVRRRGQEARLRCSPMKGHSHVYWYRQLPEEGLKFMVYLQKENIIDESGMPKERFSAEFPKEGPSILRIQQVVRGDSAAYFCASSQTMNRQETQYFGPGTRLLVL.